One and the same sample provided the 18 T cell receptor beta chains below, sequenced in a study of blood T cell repertoires in COVID-19. Clones were sequenced by immunoSEQ multiplex PCR, and TCRdb holds only the in-frame ones, with some missing. This repertoire shows around 230,000 clones, around 89% found once; its top ten account for about 2.3%. Sequencing input: PBMCs or T cells enriched from blood (not recorded which). The receptors come from a woman aged 40 to 49 with acute COVID-19.

The chain joins TRBV9 to TRBJ1-5; a possible D gene is TRBD1 (5 bases). The CDR3 sequence is 14 residues long. CDR1 and CDR2 (germline): SGDLS, YYNGEE. V lost 0 bases and J 8 bases, leaving 12 bases between the germline ends. The CDR3 DNA is TGTGCCAGCAGCGTAGTCGGGGGAGCGGAGCCCCAGCATTTT. Its protein product is CASSVVGGAEPQHF.

This clone was recorded many times. The chain recombines TRBV2 with TRBJ2-1, with D uncertain. V was trimmed by 4 bases and J by 5 bases, leaving 9 bases between them. This CDR3 contains 13 residues. Germline V CDR1 and CDR2: SNHLY, FYNNEI. The CDR3 DNA sequence: TGTGCCAGCAGTGGGCCTTTTAACAATGAGCAGTTCTTC. This encodes CASSGPFNNEQFF.

The chain employs TRBV5-1 and TRBJ2-1; 14 bases map to TRBD2. CDR3 length: 18 amino acids. Germline V gives CDR1 SGHRS, CDR2 YFSETQ. V was clipped by 3 bases and J by 5 bases; unmatched bases: 10. The CDR3 reads CASSWGTSGSSRNNEQFF. The CDR3 coding sequence is TGCGCCAGCAGCTGGGGGACTAGCGGGAGCTCCAGGAACAATGAGCAGTTCTTC.

The rearrangement links TRBV19 to TRBJ1-2; a weak D match, TRBD1 (6 bases). This CDR3 is 13 amino acids long. Germline CDR1 is LNHDA and CDR2 is SQIVND (reference sequence). The ends were cut back, 6 bases at V and 8 bases at J, with 16 bases in the middle. CDR3 protein: CASSPRTERGYTF. The CDR3 DNA is TGTGCCAGTAGCCCTCGGACAGAGAGGGGCTACACCTTC. Using reference TRBV19 and TRBJ1-2 for the parts outside the CDR3, the full variable domain is DGGITQSPKYLFRKEGQNVTLSCEQNLNHDAMYWYRQDPGQGLRLIYYSQIVNDFQKGDIAEGYSVSREKKESFPLTVTSAQKNPTAFYLCASSPRTERGYTFGSGTRLTVV.

This sequence joins TRBV10-1 and TRBJ2-7; the D gene is possibly TRBD2 (5 bases). The CDR3 loop spans 12 amino acids. Germline V lookup: CDR1 WNHNN, CDR2 SYGVQD (reference sequence). Trimming took 6 bases from V and 5 from J, leaving 11 bases between them. CDR3 sequence (DNA): TGCGCCAGCAGGGACGCCGGGGACGAGCAGTACGTC. It is translated as CASRDAGDEQYV.

This clone occurred once. V is TRBV7-2 and J is TRBJ1-5, with 7 bases matching TRBD1. The V gene's germline CDR1 is SGHTA and CDR2 FQGNSA. The ends lost 5 bases at V and 7 bases at J; junction bases unmatched: 8. This CDR3 region has 14 residues. The CDR3 DNA reads TGTGCCAGCAGCCCCTACAGGGGACAGCAGCCCCAGCATTTT. This encodes CASSPYRGQQPQHF. Variable domain in full (rest from reference TRBV7-2 and TRBJ1-5): GAGVSQSPSNKVTEKGKDVELRCDPISGHTALYWYRQSLGQGLEFLIYFQGNSAPDKSGLPSDRFSAERTGGSVSTLTIQRTQQEDSAVYLCASSPYRGQQPQHFGDGTRLSIL.

V is TRBV24-1 and J is TRBJ2-1; 11 bases map to TRBD1. The germline V gene has CDR1 KGHDR and CDR2 SFDVKD. V was pared by 2 bases and J by 0 bases, with 2 bases of the junction left unmatched. The CDR3 has 17 residues. In DNA, the CDR3 is TGTGCCACCAGTGATTGGACAGGGGGCAGCTCCTACAATGAGCAGTTCTTC. Amino acid sequence: CATSDWTGGSSYNEQFF.

This chain links TRBV30 with TRBJ2-3; 9 bases align to TRBD1. Germline loops: CDR1 GTSNPN, CDR2 SVGIG (reference sequence). This CDR3 is 15 amino acids long. V shed 5 bases, J shed 3 bases, and the junction held 9 bases outside the gene matches. The DNA for the CDR3 is TGTGCCTGGGGCGCGGGACAGGGACCTACAGATACGCAGTATTTT. Translated, it gives CAWGAGQGPTDTQYF.

As for this clone: The sample carries other DNA sequences with the same CDR3. V and J are TRBV6-5 and TRBJ1-1; D possibly corresponds to TRBD1 (6 bases). CDR3 length: 14 amino acids. V lost 6 bases to trimming and J lost 0 bases, with 11 bases between them. Germline loops: CDR1 MNHEY, CDR2 SVGAGI. CDR3 sequence: CASSSGQLNTEAFF. For the CDR3, the DNA is TGTGCCAGCAGCTCAGGACAGCTGAACACTGAAGCTTTCTTT.

J is TRBJ1-2 and V is TRBV7-8, with 7 bases aligning to TRBD1. The germline CDR1 and CDR2 sequences are SGHVS and FQNEAQ. Germline trimming cut 1 base from V and 5 bases from J; bases unmatched to any gene: 13. The CDR3 covers 17 residues. The CDR3 region is CASSLEGVGDREYGYTF. The CDR3 nucleotides are TGTGCCAGCAGCTTAGAGGGTGTTGGAGACAGGGAATATGGCTACACCTTC.

The chain is built from TRBV7-4 and TRBJ1-6, with 9 bases fitting TRBD1. The germline gives CDR1 SGHVT, CDR2 SQSDAQ. CDR3 length: 15 amino acids. The V gene end was trimmed by 2 bases and the J gene end by 9 bases; junction bases not matched to a gene: 5. CDR3 nucleotides: TGTGCCAGCAGCTTAACCGGGACAGGGACTTCACCCCTCCACTTT. It encodes CASSLTGTGTSPLHF.

The V and J genes are TRBV5-1 and TRBJ1-1; 9 bases line up with TRBD1. The V gene end was trimmed by 4 bases and the J gene end by 7 bases; junction bases not matched to a gene: 11. The CDR3 runs to 15 residues. Germline CDR1 and CDR2: SGHRS and YFSETQ. The CDR3 coding sequence is TGCGCCAGCAGCCCTTTTGGGACAGGGTTGTATGAAGCTTTCTTT. This gives the protein CASSPFGTGLYEAFF.

The gene calls are TRBV7-6 and TRBJ1-5, with D perhaps matching TRBD1 (5 bases). From germline, CDR1 is SGHVS and CDR2 FNYEAQ. Trimming stripped 5 bases from V and 3 bases from J, with 17 bases between. The CDR3 spans 16 residues. The CDR3: CASSPLGGTNNQPQHF. CDR3 coding DNA: TGTGCCAGCAGCCCCCTCGGGGGGACGAACAATCAGCCCCAGCATTTT.

The rearrangement links TRBV18 to TRBJ1-2; 8 bases match TRBD1. This CDR3 comprises 13 residues. The germline V gene encodes CDR1 KGHSH and CDR2 LQKENI. The junction had 3 bases not matched to a gene; V was cut back by 1 base and J by 8 bases. In DNA, the CDR3 is TGTGCCAGCTCACCACTGGCAGGGGGCGGCTACACCTTC. Its protein product is CASSPLAGGGYTF.

The chain uses TRBV9 and TRBJ1-4; no clear D gene. The CDR3 sequence is 14 residues long. Trimming took 1 base from V and 2 from J, leaving 6 bases between them. The germline V gene encodes CDR1 SGDLS and CDR2 YYNGEE. The CDR3 sequence: CASSVTATNEKLFF. Here the CDR3 DNA reads TGTGCCAGCAGCGTAACAGCTACTAATGAAAAACTGTTTTTT.

V is TRBV7-8 and J is TRBJ1-2; D is uncertain. Per germline, CDR1 SGHVS and CDR2 FQNEAQ. Trimming took 6 bases from V and 5 from J, leaving 13 bases between them. The CDR3 runs to 13 residues. CDR3 in amino acids: CASSFPAEYGYTF. As DNA, the CDR3 is TGTGCCAGCAGTTTCCCGGCGGAGTATGGCTACACCTTC.

The CDR3 sequence: CAWSVGQGVTEAFF. In DNA form, the CDR3 reads TGTGCCTGGAGTGTAGGACAGGGTGTCACTGAAGCTTTCTTT. This chain connects TRBV30 to TRBJ1-1, with 8 positions matching TRBD1. V dropped 0 bases and J dropped 4; count of bases not matched to a gene: 4. The CDR3 covers 14 residues. Germline V CDR1 and CDR2: GTSNPN, SVGIG (reference sequence).

The chain carries TRBV7-2 and TRBJ2-5; no definite D call. Per the germline V gene, CDR1 is SGHTA and CDR2 is FQGNSA. Trimming stripped 5 bases from V and 5 bases from J, with 6 bases between. CDR3 length: 11 amino acids. The CDR3 spells CASSPGETQYF. CDR3 DNA: TGTGCCAGCAGCCCCGGTGAGACCCAGTACTTC.